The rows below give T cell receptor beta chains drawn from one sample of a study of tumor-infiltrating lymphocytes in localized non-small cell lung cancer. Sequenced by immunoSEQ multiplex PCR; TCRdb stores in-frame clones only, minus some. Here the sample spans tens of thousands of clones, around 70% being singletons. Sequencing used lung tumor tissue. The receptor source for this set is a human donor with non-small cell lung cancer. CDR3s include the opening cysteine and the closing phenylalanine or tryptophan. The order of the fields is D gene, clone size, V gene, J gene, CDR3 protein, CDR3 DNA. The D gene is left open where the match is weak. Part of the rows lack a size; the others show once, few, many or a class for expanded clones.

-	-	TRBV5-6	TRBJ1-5	CASSFSAAPNQPQHF	TGTGCCAGCAGCTTCAGTGCAGCCCCCAATCAGCCCCAGCATTTT
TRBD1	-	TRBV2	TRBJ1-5	CASAGTGGRRGQPQHF	TGTGCCAGCGCCGGGACAGGGGGCCGCCGGGGTCAGCCCCAGCATTTT
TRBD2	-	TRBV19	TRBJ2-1	CASSIAGVVNEQFF	TGTGCCAGTAGTATCGCGGGAGTAGTTAATGAGCAGTTCTTC
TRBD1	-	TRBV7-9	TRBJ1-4	CASSLEGTGNEKLFF	TGTGCCAGCAGCTTAGAAGGGACAGGGAATGAAAAACTGTTTTTT
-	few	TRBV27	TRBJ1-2	CASSLNRSGQPHF	TGTGCCAGCAGTTTAAACAGAAGTGGACAGCCACATTTC
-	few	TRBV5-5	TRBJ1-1	CASSRVPGGTEAFF	TGTGCCAGCAGCCGAGTGCCGGGGGGGACTGAAGCTTTCTTT
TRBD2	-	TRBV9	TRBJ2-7	CASSVRSGTWEQYF	TGTGCCAGCAGCGTAAGGAGCGGGACCTGGGAGCAGTACTTC
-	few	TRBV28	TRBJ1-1	CASSLIREASRIF	TGTGCCAGCAGTTTGATTAGAGAAGCGAGTCGTATCTTT
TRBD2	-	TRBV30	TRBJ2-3	CAWSSGSSQYF	TGTGCCTGGTCTAGCGGGAGCTCGCAGTATTTT
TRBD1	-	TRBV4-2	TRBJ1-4	CASSPWTGGDEKLFF	TGTGCCAGCAGCCCATGGACAGGGGGCGATGAAAAACTGTTTTTT
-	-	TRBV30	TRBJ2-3	CACGRNNQPQYF	TGTGCCTGCGGACGGAACAATCAGCCCCAGTATTTT
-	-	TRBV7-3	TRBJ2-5	CASSSEPSSFPQETQYF	TGTGCCAGCAGCTCAGAGCCGTCAAGTTTCCCACAAGAGACCCAGTACTTC
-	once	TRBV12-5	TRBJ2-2	CASGSNTGELFF	TGTGCTAGTGGTTCCAACACCGGGGAGCTGTTTTTT
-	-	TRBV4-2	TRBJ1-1	CASSQPGGTEAFF	TGTGCCAGCAGCCAACCAGGAGGGACTGAAGCTTTCTTT
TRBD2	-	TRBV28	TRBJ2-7	CASSLLGGDLYEQYF	TGTGCCAGCAGTTTATTGGGGGGGGATCTCTACGAGCAGTACTTC
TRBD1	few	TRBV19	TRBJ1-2	CASSLGQGASYTF	TGTGCCAGTAGTCTGGGACAGGGGGCGAGCTACACCTTC
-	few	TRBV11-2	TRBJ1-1	CASSPLNTEAFF	TGTGCCAGCAGCCCGTTAAACACTGAAGCTTTCTTT
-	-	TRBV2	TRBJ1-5	CASSEASSYQPQHF	TGTGCCAGCAGTGAAGCAAGCAGCTATCAGCCCCAGCATTTT
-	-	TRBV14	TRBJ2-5	CASSLKRAGKETQYF	TGTGCCAGCAGTCTCAAAAGGGCAGGGAAAGAGACCCAGTACTTC
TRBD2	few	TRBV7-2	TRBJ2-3	CASSFQTSGLSTDTQYF	TGTGCCAGCAGCTTTCAGACTAGCGGGCTTAGCACAGATACGCAGTATTTT
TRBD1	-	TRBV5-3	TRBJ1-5	CARNHKEGAPAGPQHF	TGTGCCAGAAACCATAAGGAGGGGGCCCCGGCGGGGCCCCAGCATTTT
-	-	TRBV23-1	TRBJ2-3	CASSQVDRPKTDTQYF	TGCGCCAGCAGTCAAGTCGACAGGCCAAAGACAGATACGCAGTATTTT
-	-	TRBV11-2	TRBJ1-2	CASSSDSIYGYTF	TGTGCCAGCAGCTCCGACAGTATCTATGGCTACACCTTC
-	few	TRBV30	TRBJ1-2	CAWRFGTSGGYTF	TGTGCCTGGAGATTTGGGACCTCGGGGGGCTACACCTTC
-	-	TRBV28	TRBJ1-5	CATSGGNQPQHF	TGTGCCACCTCAGGGGGCAATCAGCCCCAGCATTTT
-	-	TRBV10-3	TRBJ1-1	CAIGGGARAENTEAFF	TGTGCCATCGGGGGAGGGGCCAGAGCCGAGAACACTGAAGCTTTCTTT
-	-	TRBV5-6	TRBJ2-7	CASSLYRDLIYEQYF	TGTGCCAGCAGCCTCTACCGGGACTTGATTTACGAGCAGTACTTC
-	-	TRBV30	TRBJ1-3	CAWATGYSGNTIYF	TGTGCCTGGGCAACAGGATACTCTGGAAACACCATATATTTT
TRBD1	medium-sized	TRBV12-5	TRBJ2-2	CASGPQGVRNTGELFF	TGTGCTAGTGGTCCCCAGGGGGTCCGAAACACCGGGGAGCTGTTTTTT
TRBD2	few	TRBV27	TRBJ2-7	CASRPGTGLGAYEQYF	TGTGCCAGCAGGCCTGGGACGGGACTAGGGGCGTACGAGCAGTACTTC
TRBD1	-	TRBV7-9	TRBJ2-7	CASSKGTGGSYEQYF	TGTGCCAGCAGCAAGGGGACAGGAGGCTCCTACGAGCAGTACTTC
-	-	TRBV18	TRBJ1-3	CASSRQDSSGNTIYF	TGTGCCAGCTCGCGACAGGACTCCTCTGGAAACACCATATATTTT
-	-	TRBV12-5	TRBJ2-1	CASGLGSEQFF	TGTGCTAGTGGTTTGGGGTCGGAGCAGTTCTTC
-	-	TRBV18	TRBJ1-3	CASSPPSTINTIYF	TGTGCCAGCTCACCACCATCGACTATAAACACCATATATTTT
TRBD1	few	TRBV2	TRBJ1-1	CASSLSRDRVNTEAFF	TGTGCCAGCAGTCTCTCCCGGGACAGGGTGAACACTGAAGCTTTCTTT
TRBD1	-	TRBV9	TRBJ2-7	CASSAGGRGEQYF	TGTGCCAGCAGCGCAGGGGGCAGGGGCGAGCAGTACTTC
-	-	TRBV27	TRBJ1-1	CASRLTENTEAFF	TGTGCCAGCAGGCTGACAGAGAACACTGAAGCTTTCTTT
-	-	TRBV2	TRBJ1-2	CASSDLGNYGYTF	TGTGCCAGCAGTGATCTGGGAAACTATGGCTACACCTTC
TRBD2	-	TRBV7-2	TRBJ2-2	CASSSLAGLLATGELFF	TGTGCCAGCAGCTCCCTAGCGGGATTATTAGCCACCGGGGAGCTGTTTTTT